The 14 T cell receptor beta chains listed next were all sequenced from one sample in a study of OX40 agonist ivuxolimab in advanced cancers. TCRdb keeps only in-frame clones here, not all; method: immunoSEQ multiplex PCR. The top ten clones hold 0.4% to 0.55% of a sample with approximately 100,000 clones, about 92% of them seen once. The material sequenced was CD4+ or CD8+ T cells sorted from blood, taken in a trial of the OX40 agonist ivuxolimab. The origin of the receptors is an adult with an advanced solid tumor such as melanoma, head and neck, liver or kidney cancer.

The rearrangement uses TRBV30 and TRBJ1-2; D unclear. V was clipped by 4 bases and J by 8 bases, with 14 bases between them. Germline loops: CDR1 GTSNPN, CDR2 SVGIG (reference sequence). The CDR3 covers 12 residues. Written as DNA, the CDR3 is TGTGCCTGGAATGTCGCAGGCGGGGGCTACACCTTC. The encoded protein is CAWNVAGGGYTF.

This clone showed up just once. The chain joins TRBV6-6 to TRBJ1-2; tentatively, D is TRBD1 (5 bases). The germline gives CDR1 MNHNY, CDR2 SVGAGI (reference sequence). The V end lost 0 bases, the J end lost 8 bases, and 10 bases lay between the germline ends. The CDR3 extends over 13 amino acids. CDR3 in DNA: TGTGCCAGCAGTTACTCAGGGGAGGGAGGCTACACCTTC. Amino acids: CASSYSGEGGYTF.

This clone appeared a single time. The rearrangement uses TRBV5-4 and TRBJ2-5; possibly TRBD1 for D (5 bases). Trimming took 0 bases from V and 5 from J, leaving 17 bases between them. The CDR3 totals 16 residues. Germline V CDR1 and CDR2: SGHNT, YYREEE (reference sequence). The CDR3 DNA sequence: TGTGCCAGCAGCTTGGGGGGTCTCCAGGGTAGGGAGACCCAGTACTTC. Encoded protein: CASSLGGLQGRETQYF.

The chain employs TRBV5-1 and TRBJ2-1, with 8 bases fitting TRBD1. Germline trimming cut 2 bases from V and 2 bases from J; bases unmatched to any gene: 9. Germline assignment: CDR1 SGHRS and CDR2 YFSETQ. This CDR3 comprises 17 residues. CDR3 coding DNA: TGCGCCAGCAGCTTTCGTAGTGGACAGGGTACCTACAATGAGCAGTTCTTC. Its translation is CASSFRSGQGTYNEQFF.

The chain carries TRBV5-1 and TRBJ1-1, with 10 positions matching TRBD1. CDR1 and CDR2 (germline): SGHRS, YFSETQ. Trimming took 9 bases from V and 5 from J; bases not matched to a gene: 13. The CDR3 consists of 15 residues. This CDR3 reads CATRDGTGVVTEAFF. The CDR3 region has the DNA TGCGCCACCAGGGATGGGACAGGGGTCGTAACTGAAGCTTTCTTT.

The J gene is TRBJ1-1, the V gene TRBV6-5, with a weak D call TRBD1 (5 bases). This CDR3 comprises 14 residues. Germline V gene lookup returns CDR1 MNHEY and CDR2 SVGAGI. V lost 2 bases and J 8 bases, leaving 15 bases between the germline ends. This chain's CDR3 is CASSYNTPGPEAFF. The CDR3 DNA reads TGTGCCAGCAGTTACAACACCCCGGGACCGGAAGCTTTCTTT.

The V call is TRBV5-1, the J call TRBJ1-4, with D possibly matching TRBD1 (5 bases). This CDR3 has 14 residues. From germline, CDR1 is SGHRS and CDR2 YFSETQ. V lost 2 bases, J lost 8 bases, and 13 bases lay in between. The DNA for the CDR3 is TGCGCCAGCAGCTTCCGGGACGAGGGGGAAAAACTGTTTTTT. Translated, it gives CASSFRDEGEKLFF.

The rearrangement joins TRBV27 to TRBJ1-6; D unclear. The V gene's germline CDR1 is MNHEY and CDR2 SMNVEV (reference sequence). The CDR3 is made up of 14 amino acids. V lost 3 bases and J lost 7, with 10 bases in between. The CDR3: CASSLIGQNSPLHF. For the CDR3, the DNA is TGTGCCAGCAGTTTGATCGGTCAAAATTCACCCCTCCACTTT.

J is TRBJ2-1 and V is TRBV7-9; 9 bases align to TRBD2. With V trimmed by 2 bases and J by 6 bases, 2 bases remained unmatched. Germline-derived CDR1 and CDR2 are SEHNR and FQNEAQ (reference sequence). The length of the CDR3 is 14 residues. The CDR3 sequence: CASSLLAGSNEQFF. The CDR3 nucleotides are TGTGCCAGCAGCTTACTAGCGGGATCCAATGAGCAGTTCTTC. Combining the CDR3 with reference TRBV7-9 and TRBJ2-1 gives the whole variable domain DTGVSQNPRHKITKRGQNVTFRCDPISEHNRLYWYRQTLGQGPEFLTYFQNEAQLEKSRLLSDRFSAERPKGSFSTLEIQRTEQGDSAMYLCASSLLAGSNEQFFGPGTRLTVL.

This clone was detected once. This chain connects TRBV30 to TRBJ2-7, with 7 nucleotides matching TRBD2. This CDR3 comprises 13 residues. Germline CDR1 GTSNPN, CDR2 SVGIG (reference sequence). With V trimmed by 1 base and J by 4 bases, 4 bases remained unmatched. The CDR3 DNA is TGTGCCTGGAGTGCAGCGGGGTTGTACGAGCAGTACTTC. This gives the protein CAWSAAGLYEQYF.

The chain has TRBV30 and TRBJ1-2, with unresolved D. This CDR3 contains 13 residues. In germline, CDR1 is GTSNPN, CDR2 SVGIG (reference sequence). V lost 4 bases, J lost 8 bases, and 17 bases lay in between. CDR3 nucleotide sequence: TGTGCCTGGACCCTCATCGGAGGGAAAGGCTACACCTTC. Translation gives CAWTLIGGKGYTF.

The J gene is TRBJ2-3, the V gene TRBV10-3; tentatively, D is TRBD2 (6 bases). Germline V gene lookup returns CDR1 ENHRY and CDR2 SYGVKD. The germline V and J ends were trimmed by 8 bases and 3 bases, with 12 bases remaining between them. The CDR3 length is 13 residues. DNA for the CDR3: TGTGCCATCTCTCGGGAGAGGACAGATACGCAGTATTTT. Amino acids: CAISRERTDTQYF.

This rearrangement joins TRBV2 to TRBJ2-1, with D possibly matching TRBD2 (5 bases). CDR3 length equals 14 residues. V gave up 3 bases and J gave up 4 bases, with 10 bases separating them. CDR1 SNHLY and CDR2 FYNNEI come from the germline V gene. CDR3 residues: CASSDGRAYNEQFF. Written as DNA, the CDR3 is TGTGCCAGCAGTGACGGGCGGGCATACAATGAGCAGTTCTTC.

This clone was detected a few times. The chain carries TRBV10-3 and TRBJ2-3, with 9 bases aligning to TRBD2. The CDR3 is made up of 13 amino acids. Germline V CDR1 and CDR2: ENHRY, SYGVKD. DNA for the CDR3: TGTTCGGCTGGCGGGGGGGCCGTAGATACGCAGTATTTT. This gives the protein CSAGGGAVDTQYF.